The 13 T cell receptor beta chains presented below share a single source sample, sequenced in a study of radiation and T cells in renal cell carcinoma. Using immunoSEQ multiplex PCR, the repertoire was profiled, and TCRdb retains in-frame clones only, with some absent. Altogether 65,000 or so clones are present, about 83% being singletons, with the ten largest covering roughly 7.5%. The time point here: blood 4 weeks post-SBRT, at nephrectomy. Documented treatment: 15 Gy SBRT to primary tumor, nephrectomy 4 weeks later. The specimen was blood, collected from a patient whose treatment included radiotherapy and nephrectomy. These TCRs come from a man between 60 and 75 years old with renal cell carcinoma.

This chain connects TRBV7-9 to TRBJ2-1; D possibly corresponds to TRBD2 (6 bases). The CDR3 spans 15 residues. V was cut by 5 bases and J by 7 bases, with 18 bases left in between. The germline gives CDR1 SEHNR, CDR2 FQNEAQ (reference sequence). This chain's CDR3 is CASSPSLARTNEQFF. The CDR3 DNA sequence: TGTGCCAGCAGCCCGAGCCTAGCGAGGACAAATGAGCAGTTCTTC.

The chain joins TRBV19 to TRBJ2-1; 7 bases agree with TRBD2. This CDR3 has 15 residues. V lost 6 bases, J lost 5 bases, and 10 bases stayed unmatched. Germline CDR1 reads LNHDA; CDR2 reads SQIVND (reference sequence). The CDR3 DNA is TGTGCCAGTAGGAGGGGCGGGAGCTGGAACAATGAGCAGTTCTTC. Residues: CASRRGGSWNNEQFF.

This rearrangement joins TRBV27 to TRBJ1-2; maybe TRBD1 (6 bases). Per germline, CDR1 MNHEY and CDR2 SMNVEV (reference sequence). V was shortened by 5 bases and J by 4 bases, with 17 bases between the two germline ends. This CDR3 is 15 amino acids long. CDR3 in amino acids: CASSPSQGLVYGYTF. CDR3 coding DNA: TGTGCCAGCAGTCCCTCCCAGGGGCTGGTCTATGGCTACACCTTC.

The V gene is TRBV7-9, the J gene TRBJ1-4; maybe TRBD1 (6 bases). The germline V and J ends were trimmed by 5 bases and 2 bases, with 12 bases remaining between them. The CDR3 length is 15 residues. The germline V gene has CDR1 SEHNR and CDR2 FQNEAQ (reference sequence). The CDR3 DNA reads as TGTGCCAGCAGCCCAGAACAGGGTACTAATGAAAAACTGTTTTTT. Protein product: CASSPEQGTNEKLFF.

With regard to this clone: The junction and the germline gene differ at one end; a read error may be behind it. The rearrangement links TRBV5-1 to TRBJ2-7, with 9 bases matching TRBD1. CDR3 length: 16 amino acids. Looked up from germline, CDR1 is SGHRS and CDR2 is YFSETQ. The CDR3 loop reads CASSLAVGQGSNEQYF. DNA of the CDR3: TGCGCCAGCAGCTTGGCAGTGGGACAGGGCTCCAACGAGCAGTACTTC.

V is TRBV6-1 and J is TRBJ1-5; possible D gene TRBD1, 6 bases. The CDR3 sequence is 14 residues long. Deletions cut 6 bases from V and 7 bases from J, with 16 bases between. Germline CDR1 reads MNHNS; CDR2 reads SASEGT. CDR3: CASSDRQDWQPQHF. The CDR3 DNA sequence: TGTGCCAGCAGCGACAGACAGGATTGGCAGCCCCAGCATTTT.

The rearrangement joins TRBV5-6 to TRBJ1-6, with a tentative D call TRBD1 (6 bases). V shed 4 bases and J shed 10 bases, with 21 bases lying between them. Per germline, CDR1 SGHDT and CDR2 YYEEEE. CDR3 length: 16 amino acids. The CDR3 spells CASSPGGGVSTSPLHF. The CDR3 bases are TGTGCCAGCAGCCCGGGAGGGGGGGTCTCCACGTCACCCCTCCACTTT.

V and J are TRBV30 and TRBJ1-3; no clear D gene. Trimming removed 4 bases from V and 3 bases from J, with 10 bases in between. The CDR3 length is 13 residues. The germline CDR1 and CDR2 sequences are GTSNPN and SVGIG (reference sequence). The CDR3 DNA reads as TGTGCCTGGACAACTTGGGGTGGAAACACCATATATTTT. Translation: CAWTTWGGNTIYF.

The chain couples TRBV11-3 to TRBJ1-1, with D perhaps matching TRBD1 (5 bases). The germline V gene encodes CDR1 SGHNT and CDR2 YENEEA. Trimming pared 5 bases from V and 0 bases from J, leaving 16 bases between. This CDR3 has 16 amino acids. CDR3 DNA: TGTGCCAGCAGCCCACCCCGACAGCCTCTGAACACTGAAGCTTTCTTT. Translation: CASSPPRQPLNTEAFF.

This clone appeared many times. The chain carries TRBV29-1 and TRBJ1-1; TRBD1 aligns across 7 bases. Germline-derived CDR1 and CDR2 are SQVTM and ANQGSEA. The ends lost 8 bases at V and 3 bases at J; junction bases unmatched: 3. The CDR3 is 11 amino acids. For the CDR3, the DNA is TGCAGCCCAGGGACAGACACTGAAGCTTTCTTT. This encodes CSPGTDTEAFF.

This rearrangement joins TRBV6-5 to TRBJ1-3; D gene unclear. V was trimmed by 5 bases and J by 3 bases, leaving 14 bases between them. The CDR3 sequence is 15 residues long. CDR1 and CDR2 from the germline V gene are MNHEY and SVGAGI. CDR3 sequence: CASSHPAESGNTIYF. The CDR3 bases are TGTGCCAGCAGTCACCCAGCGGAAAGTGGAAACACCATATATTTT.

The chain links TRBV18 to TRBJ1-5; 7 nucleotides line up with TRBD1. The trim removed 6 bases at V and 0 bases at J, leaving 8 bases unmatched. This CDR3 contains 16 residues. CDR1 and CDR2 from the germline V gene are KGHSH and LQKENI. The CDR3 DNA follows: TGTGCCAGCTCGGGACAGTTTCCCAATAGCAATCAGCCCCAGCATTTT. It specifies CASSGQFPNSNQPQHF.

V and J are TRBV29-1 and TRBJ2-3; TRBD2 agrees at 8 bases. Per germline, CDR1 SQVTM and CDR2 ANQGSEA. V shed 7 bases and J 4 bases; nucleotides not matched to a gene: 10. The CDR3 spans 14 residues. CDR3 DNA sequence: TGCAGCGGGTCAAAGCGGGGGTTCGCAGATACGCAGTATTTT. Its translation is CSGSKRGFADTQYF.